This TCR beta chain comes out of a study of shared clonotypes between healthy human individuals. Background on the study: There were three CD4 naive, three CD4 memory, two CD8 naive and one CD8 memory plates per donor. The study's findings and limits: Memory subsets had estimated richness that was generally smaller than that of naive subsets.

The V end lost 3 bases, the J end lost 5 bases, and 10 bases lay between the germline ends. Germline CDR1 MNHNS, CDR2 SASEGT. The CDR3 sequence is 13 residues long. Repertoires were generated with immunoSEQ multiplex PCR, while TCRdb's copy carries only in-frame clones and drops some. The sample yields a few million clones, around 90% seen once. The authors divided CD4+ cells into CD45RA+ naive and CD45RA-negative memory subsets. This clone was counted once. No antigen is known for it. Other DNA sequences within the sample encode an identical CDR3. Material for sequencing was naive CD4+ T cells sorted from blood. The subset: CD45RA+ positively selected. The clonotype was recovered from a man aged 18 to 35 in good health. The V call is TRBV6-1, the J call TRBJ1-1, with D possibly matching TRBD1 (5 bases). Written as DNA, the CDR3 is TGTGCCAGCAGTGAGTCGGGGGGGACTGAAGCTTTCTTT. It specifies CASSESGGTEAFF.